This TCR beta chain was profiled in a study of blood T cells in healthy people across ages. In regard to this clonotype: Its antigen is not identified.

V dropped 6 bases and J dropped 5 bases, with 15 bases sitting between them. There are 14 residues in the CDR3. Findings of the study overall: Naive T cell percentage showed a strong correlation with TCR beta diversity. Older age coincided with a roughly linear decline in TCR beta diversity per million T cells.

Together with a sample-barcoded 5' primer, a J-beta primer mix was included in a second PCR lasting roughly 6 to 12 cycles. TCRdb re-called the 5' RACE reads with MiXCR, one entry per CDR3 protein. Altogether some 1,800,000 distinct CDR3 sequences are present, 35% to 50% being singletons, with the ten largest covering about 23%. The sequence was collected from a human donor in good health. This rearrangement joins TRBV12-3 or TRBV12-4 to TRBJ2-3; D is unclear. The sample consisted of blood. The CDR3 sequence is CASSPVGVEDTQYF. Here the CDR3 DNA reads TGTGCCAGCAGCCCCGTCGGAGTCGAAGATACGCAGTATTTT.